Below are 8 T cell receptor beta chains sequenced from a single sample in a study of T cell repertoires in cytomegalovirus infection (dated by TCRdb to between 2018 and 2021). Instrument on record: Illumina HiSeq 1500. The public reads were reanalyzed by TCRdb: fastp trimming at Q25, MiXCR alignment, in-frame beta chains only. CDR3 protein sequences are deduplicated, and each keeps its most common genes and DNA. A total of about 490,000 distinct CDR3 sequences appear in this sample, approximately 10% of them only once. The ten top clones hold about 9.4% of the sample. The sample comprised PBMCs. These receptors were collected from a human donor in good health (CMV status not recorded). Some clones in this sample may be carry-over from other donors' samples.

This clonotype was picked up a small number of times. The genes are TRBV12-3 or TRBV12-4 and TRBJ2-2; D is possibly TRBD1 (7 bases). The CDR3 is made up of 15 amino acids. V lost 7 bases and J 5 bases, leaving 17 bases between the germline ends. CDR3 residues: CASNSWTGLTGELFF. The CDR3 DNA follows: TGTGCCAGCAATTCCTGGACAGGACTAACCGGGGAGCTGTTTTTT.

This clonotype was picked up many times. The chain joins TRBV12-3 or TRBV12-4 to TRBJ1-2; 7 nucleotides align to TRBD1. The CDR3 covers 14 residues. After removal of 4 bases from V and 8 bases from J, the junction contained 10 bases not matched to a gene. CDR3 sequence reads: CASSSQRRGGGYTF. The DNA of the CDR3 is TGTGCCAGCAGTTCACAACGGAGAGGGGGCGGCTACACCTTC.

The chain joins TRBV20-1 to TRBJ1-5; weak D call: TRBD1 (5 bases). V was pared by 3 bases and J by 2 bases, with 11 bases between. The germline V gene encodes CDR1 DFQATT and CDR2 SNEGSKA (reference sequence). The CDR3 is 14 amino acids. As DNA, the CDR3 is TGCAGTGCTAGTATCGGCAGGGGCAATCAGCCCCAGCATTTT. This codes for CSASIGRGNQPQHF.

This clonotype was observed many times. The rearrangement joins TRBV2 to TRBJ1-1, with D perhaps TRBD1 (6 bases). Germline CDR1 reads SNHLY; CDR2 reads FYNNEI. Trimming took 0 bases from V and 7 from J, leaving 18 bases between them. The CDR3 extends over 16 amino acids. CDR3 bases: TGTGCCAGCAGTGAAGCGCCCGTTGGGGGAGGGGGTGAAGCTTTCTTT. It translates to CASSEAPVGGGGEAFF.

The chain joins TRBV28 to TRBJ1-1, with 7 bases matching TRBD1. CDR1 is MDHEN and CDR2 is SYDVKM in the germline V gene. The V segment lost 5 bases and the J segment 5 bases; nucleotides outside the gene matches: 11. This CDR3 spans 15 amino acids. The CDR3 DNA is TGTGCCAGCAGTACGGGACAGACTTTGAGGACTGAAGCTTTCTTT. As protein: CASSTGQTLRTEAFF.

Comments on this clonotype: One end of the junction is discordant with germline, which a read error may explain. Here the CDR3 reads CVVAGGREQYF. DNA for the CDR3: TGCGTGGTTGCAGGGGGGAGGGAGCAGTACTTC. The rearrangement links TRBV28 to TRBJ2-7; D perhaps matches TRBD1 (7 bases). In germline, CDR1 is MDHEN, CDR2 SYDVKM. The CDR3 runs 11 residues.

The chain links TRBV20-1 to TRBJ1-2, with D uncertain. The germline V and J ends were trimmed by 6 bases and 5 bases, with 13 bases remaining between them. Germline values: CDR1 DFQATT, CDR2 SNEGSKA (reference sequence). The CDR3 covers 12 residues. The CDR3 spells CSAETDSYGYTF. CDR3 sequence (DNA): TGCAGTGCCGAGACTGACTCTTATGGCTACACCTTC.

The chain joins TRBV20-1 to TRBJ2-5; 11 nucleotides align to TRBD2. The CDR3 runs to 15 residues. The germline gives CDR1 DFQATT, CDR2 SNEGSKA (reference sequence). Germline trimming cut 0 bases from V and 1 base from J; bases unmatched to any gene: 1. CDR3 in amino acids: CSARELAGVQETQYF. CDR3 nucleotides: TGCAGTGCTAGAGAACTAGCGGGAGTCCAAGAGACCCAGTACTTC.